This T cell receptor beta chain is from a study of type 1 regulatory T cells. TCRdb redid the calling of the reads with MiXCR, one entry per CDR3 protein. The sample lists approximately 42,000 distinct CDR3 sequences; 9% to 15% were seen once. Germline V gives CDR1 LNHDA, CDR2 SQIVND (reference sequence). The length of the CDR3 is 14 residues. Trimming at V came to 6 bases and at J to 9 bases, leaving 7 bases not matched to a gene. This clonotype was recorded many times. Its target is unknown. The sample taken for sequencing was cultured non-Tr1 T cells, either the whole culture or a sorted T cell fraction (not recorded which). This sequence was found in a human donor in good health. The chain employs TRBV19 and TRBJ2-1, with 11 bases aligning to TRBD2. As DNA, the CDR3 is TGTGCCAGTAGGGCTAGCGGGAGGATGGGTGAGCAGTTCTTC. It encodes CASRASGRMGEQFF.